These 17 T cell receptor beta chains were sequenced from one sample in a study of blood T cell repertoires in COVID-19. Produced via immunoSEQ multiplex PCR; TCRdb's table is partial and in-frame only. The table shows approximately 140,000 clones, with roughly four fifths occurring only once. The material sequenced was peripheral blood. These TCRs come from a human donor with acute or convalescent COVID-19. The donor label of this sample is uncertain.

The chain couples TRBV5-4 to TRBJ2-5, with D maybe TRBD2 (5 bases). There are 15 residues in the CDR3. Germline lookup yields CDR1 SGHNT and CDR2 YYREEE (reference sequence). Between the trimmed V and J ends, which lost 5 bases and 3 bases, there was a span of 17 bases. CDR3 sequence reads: CASSSRTPVKETQYF. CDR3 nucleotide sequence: TGTGCCAGCAGTTCCCGGACTCCGGTTAAAGAGACCCAGTACTTC.

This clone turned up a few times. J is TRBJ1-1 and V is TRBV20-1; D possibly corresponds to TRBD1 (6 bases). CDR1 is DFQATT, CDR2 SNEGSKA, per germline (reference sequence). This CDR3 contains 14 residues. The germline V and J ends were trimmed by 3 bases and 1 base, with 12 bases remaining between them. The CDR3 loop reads CSASPQGRNTEAFF. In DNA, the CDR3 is TGCAGTGCTAGTCCACAGGGAAGGAACACTGAAGCTTTCTTT.

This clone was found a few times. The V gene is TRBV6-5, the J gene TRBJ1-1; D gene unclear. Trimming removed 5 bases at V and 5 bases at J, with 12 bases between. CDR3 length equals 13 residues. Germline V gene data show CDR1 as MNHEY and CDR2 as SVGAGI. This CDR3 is CASSTVPETEAFF. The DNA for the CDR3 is TGTGCCAGCAGTACCGTCCCGGAGACTGAAGCTTTCTTT.

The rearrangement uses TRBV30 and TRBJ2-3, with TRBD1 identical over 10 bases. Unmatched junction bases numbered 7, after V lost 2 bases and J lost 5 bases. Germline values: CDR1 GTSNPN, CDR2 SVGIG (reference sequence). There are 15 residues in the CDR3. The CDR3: CAWSRGQGDLDTQYF. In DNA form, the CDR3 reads TGTGCCTGGAGTCGAGGACAGGGGGATTTAGATACGCAGTATTTT. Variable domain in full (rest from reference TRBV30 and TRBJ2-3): SQTIHQWPATLVQPVGSPLSLECTVEGTSNPNLYWYRQAAGRGLQLLFYSVGIGQISSEVPQNLSASRPQDRQFILSSKKLLLSDSGFYLCAWSRGQGDLDTQYFGPGTRLTVL.

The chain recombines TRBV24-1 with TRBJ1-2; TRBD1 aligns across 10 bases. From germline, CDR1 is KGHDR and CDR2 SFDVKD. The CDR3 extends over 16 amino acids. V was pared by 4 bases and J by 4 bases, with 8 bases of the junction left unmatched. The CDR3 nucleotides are TGTGCCACCAGTGACAAGACAGGGGGCTCAGTCTATGGCTACACCTTC. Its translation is CATSDKTGGSVYGYTF.

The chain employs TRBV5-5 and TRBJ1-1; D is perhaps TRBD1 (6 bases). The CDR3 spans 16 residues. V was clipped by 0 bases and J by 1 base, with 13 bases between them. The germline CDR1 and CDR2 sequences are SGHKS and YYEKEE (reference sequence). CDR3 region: CASSLDLPTGNTEAFF. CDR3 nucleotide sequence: TGTGCCAGCAGCTTGGACCTACCGACAGGGAACACTGAAGCTTTCTTT.

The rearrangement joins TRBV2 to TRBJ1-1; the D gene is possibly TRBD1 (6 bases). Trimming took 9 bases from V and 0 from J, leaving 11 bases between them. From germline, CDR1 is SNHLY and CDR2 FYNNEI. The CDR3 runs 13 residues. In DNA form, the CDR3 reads TGTGCCAGTCAAGGGACATTGAACACTGAAGCTTTCTTT. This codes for CASQGTLNTEAFF. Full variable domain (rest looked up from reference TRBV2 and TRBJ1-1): EPEVTQTPSHQVTQMGQEVILRCVPISNHLYFYWYRQILGQKVEFLVSFYNNEISEKSEIFDDQFSVERPDGSNFTLKIRSTKLEDSAMYFCASQGTLNTEAFFGQGTRLTVV.

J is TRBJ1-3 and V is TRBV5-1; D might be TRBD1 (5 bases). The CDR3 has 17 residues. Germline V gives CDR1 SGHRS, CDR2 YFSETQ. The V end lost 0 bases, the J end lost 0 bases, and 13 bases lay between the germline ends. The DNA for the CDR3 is TGCGCCAGCAGCTTGGAGGAGGGACTAAGCTCTGGAAACACCATATATTTT. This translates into CASSLEEGLSSGNTIYF. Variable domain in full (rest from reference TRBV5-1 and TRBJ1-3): KAGVTQTPRYLIKTRGQQVTLSCSPISGHRSVSWYQQTPGQGLQFLFEYFSETQRNKGNFPGRFSGRQFSNSRSEMNVSTLELGDSALYLCASSLEEGLSSGNTIYFGEGSWLTVV.

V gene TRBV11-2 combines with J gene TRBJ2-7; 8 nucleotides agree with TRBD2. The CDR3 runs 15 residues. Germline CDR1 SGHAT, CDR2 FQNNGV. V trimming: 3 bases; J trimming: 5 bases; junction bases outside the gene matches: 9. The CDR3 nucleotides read TGTGCCAGCAGCTTCCCTTCGGGGGGGGGCCACGAGCAGTACTTC. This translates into CASSFPSGGGHEQYF.

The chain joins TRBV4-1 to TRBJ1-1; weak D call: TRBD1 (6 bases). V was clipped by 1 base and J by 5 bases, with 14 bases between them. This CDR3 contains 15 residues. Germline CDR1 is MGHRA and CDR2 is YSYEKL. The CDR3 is CASSQASAGATEAFF. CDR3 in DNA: TGCGCCAGCAGCCAAGCCTCCGCAGGGGCTACTGAAGCTTTCTTT.

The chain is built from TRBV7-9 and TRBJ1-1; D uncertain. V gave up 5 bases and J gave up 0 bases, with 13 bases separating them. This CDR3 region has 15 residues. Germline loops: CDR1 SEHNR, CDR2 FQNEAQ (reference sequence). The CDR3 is CASSPLGGLNTEAFF. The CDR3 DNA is TGTGCCAGCAGCCCTTTGGGAGGGTTGAACACTGAAGCTTTCTTT.

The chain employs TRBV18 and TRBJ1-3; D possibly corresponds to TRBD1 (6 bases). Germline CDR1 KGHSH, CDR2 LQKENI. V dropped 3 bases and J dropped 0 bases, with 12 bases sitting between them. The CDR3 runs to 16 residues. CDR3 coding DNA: TGTGCCAGCTCACCCCAGGGGTCCTCCTCTGGAAACACCATATATTTT. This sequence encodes CASSPQGSSSGNTIYF.

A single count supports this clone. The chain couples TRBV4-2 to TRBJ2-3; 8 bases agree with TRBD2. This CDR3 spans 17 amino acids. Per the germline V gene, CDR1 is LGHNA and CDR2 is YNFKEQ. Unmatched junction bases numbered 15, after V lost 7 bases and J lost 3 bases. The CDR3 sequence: CASTPGGRAAKTDTQYF. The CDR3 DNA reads TGTGCCAGCACTCCGGGGGGGAGGGCCGCGAAGACAGATACGCAGTATTTT.

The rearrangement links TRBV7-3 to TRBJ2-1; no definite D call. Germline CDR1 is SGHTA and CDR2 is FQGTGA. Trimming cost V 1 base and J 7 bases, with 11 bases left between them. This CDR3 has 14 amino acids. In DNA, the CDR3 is TGTGCCAGCAGCTTAAATGGGCCAAATAATGAGCAGTTCTTC. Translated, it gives CASSLNGPNNEQFF.

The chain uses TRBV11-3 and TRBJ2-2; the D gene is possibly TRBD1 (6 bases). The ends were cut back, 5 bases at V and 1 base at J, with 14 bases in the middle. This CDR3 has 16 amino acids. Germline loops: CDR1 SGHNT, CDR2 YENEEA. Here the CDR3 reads CASSPVGTLNTGELFF. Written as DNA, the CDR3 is TGTGCCAGCAGCCCCGTGGGGACATTGAACACCGGGGAGCTGTTTTTT.

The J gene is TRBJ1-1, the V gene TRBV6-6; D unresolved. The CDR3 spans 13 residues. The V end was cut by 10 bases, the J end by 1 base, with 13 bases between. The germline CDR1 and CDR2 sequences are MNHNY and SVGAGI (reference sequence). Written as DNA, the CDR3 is TGTGCCACGGCCCTTAGACAGAACACTGAAGCTTTCTTT. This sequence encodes CATALRQNTEAFF.

CDR3 nucleotide sequence: TGTGCCAGTAGTATCTGGGGGCTGGACACTGAAGCTTTCTTT. The encoded protein is CASSIWGLDTEAFF. V gene TRBV19 combines with J gene TRBJ1-1; D might be TRBD1 (6 bases). The CDR3 is made up of 14 amino acids. Germline CDR1 is LNHDA and CDR2 is SQIVND (reference sequence). V was pared by 3 bases and J by 3 bases, with 11 bases between.